The 32 T cell receptor beta chains below were found in one sample sequenced in a study of blood T cell repertoires in COVID-19. The protocol was immunoSEQ multiplex PCR, while the TCRdb copy is restricted to in-frame clones and leaves out a portion. Among some 330,000 clones listed, approximately 87% were seen once. The sequenced sample consisted of PBMCs or T cells enriched from blood (not recorded which). The origin of the receptors is a middle-aged man in a cohort exposed to, infected with or recovered from COVID-19 (not recorded which).

The chain employs TRBV10-3 and TRBJ1-3, with TRBD1 identical over 8 bases. Germline assignment: CDR1 ENHRY and CDR2 SYGVKD. V was clipped by 0 bases and J by 2 bases; unmatched bases: 9. The CDR3 spans 18 residues. The CDR3 DNA is TGTGCCATCAGTGAGTCGGTATGGGTGGACAGGGCTGGAAACACCATATATTTT. Protein: CAISESVWVDRAGNTIYF.

The chain has TRBV27 and TRBJ1-1, with unresolved D. V dropped 5 bases and J dropped 0 bases, with 16 bases sitting between them. This CDR3 is 16 amino acids long. Per the germline V gene, CDR1 is MNHEY and CDR2 is SMNVEV (reference sequence). This CDR3 is CASSPRPSEVNTEAFF. CDR3 nucleotides: TGTGCCAGCAGTCCCCGCCCCTCGGAGGTGAACACTGAAGCTTTCTTT.

A single count supports this clone. The CDR3 is CASSLNSEQFF. DNA for the CDR3: TGCGCCAGCAGCTTGAACAGTGAGCAGTTCTTC. This chain joins TRBV5-1 and TRBJ2-1; D is unresolved. Germline lookup yields CDR1 SGHRS and CDR2 YFSETQ. Trimming took 1 base from V and 9 from J, leaving 5 bases between them. The CDR3 contains 11 residues.

The rearrangement links TRBV19 to TRBJ1-1; the match to TRBD1 covers 7 bases. Germline values: CDR1 LNHDA, CDR2 SQIVND (reference sequence). CDR3 size: 16 residues. Germline trimming cut 3 bases from V and 4 bases from J; bases unmatched to any gene: 11. The CDR3 DNA follows: TGTGCCAGTAGTATCCCGTTAGCAGGGGGAATCACTGAAGCTTTCTTT. It codes for CASSIPLAGGITEAFF. The full variable domain, rest sourced from reference TRBV19 and TRBJ1-1, is DGGITQSPKYLFRKEGQNVTLSCEQNLNHDAMYWYRQDPGQGLRLIYYSQIVNDFQKGDIAEGYSVSREKKESFPLTVTSAQKNPTAFYLCASSIPLAGGITEAFFGQGTRLTVV.

This chain uses TRBV11-3 with TRBJ2-2, with 7 nucleotides matching TRBD1. The CDR3 length is 16 residues. Germline V gene sequence: CDR1 SGHNT, CDR2 YENEEA. The trim removed 3 bases at V and 1 base at J, leaving 5 bases unmatched. DNA of the CDR3: TGTGCCAGCAGCTTCACCGGGACAGTGAACACCGGGGAGCTGTTTTTT. It codes for CASSFTGTVNTGELFF.

This clone was observed a few times. The chain joins TRBV4-2 to TRBJ2-3, with 8 positions matching TRBD2. Germline CDR1 is LGHNA and CDR2 is YNFKEQ. Trimming at V came to 0 bases and at J to 4 bases, leaving 3 bases not matched to a gene. The CDR3 spans 15 residues. Here the CDR3 reads CASSQETGGADTQYF. The CDR3 DNA is TGTGCCAGCAGCCAAGAAACGGGAGGGGCAGATACGCAGTATTTT.

V gene TRBV29-1 combines with J gene TRBJ2-2; 11 bases line up with TRBD1. Germline assignment: CDR1 SQVTM and CDR2 ANQGSEA. V gave up 7 bases and J gave up 6 bases; unmatched junction bases: 7. CDR3 length: 14 amino acids. The CDR3 sequence: CSASPGQGAGELFF. The CDR3 DNA is TGCAGCGCTAGTCCGGGACAGGGGGCCGGGGAGCTGTTTTTT.

V gene TRBV18 combines with J gene TRBJ1-3; 8 nucleotides align to TRBD1. The CDR3 contains 15 residues. CDR1 is KGHSH and CDR2 is LQKENI in the germline V gene. Trimming at V came to 4 bases and at J to 4 bases, leaving 6 bases not matched to a gene. CDR3 loop: CASSLRTGTGNTIYF. In DNA form, the CDR3 reads TGTGCCAGCTCACTTCGGACAGGGACAGGAAACACCATATATTTT.

V gene TRBV5-1 combines with J gene TRBJ1-1; tentative D call: TRBD1 (6 bases). The length of the CDR3 is 15 residues. The germline V gene encodes CDR1 SGHRS and CDR2 YFSETQ. Trimming took 1 base from V and 1 from J, leaving 11 bases between them. CDR3 nucleotides: TGCGCCAGCAGCTTGTTGGGACACGGGAACACTGAAGCTTTCTTT. Translation: CASSLLGHGNTEAFF.

The chain carries TRBV12-5 and TRBJ2-2, with TRBD2 matching 10 bases. V shed 7 bases, J shed 5 bases, and the junction held 10 bases outside the gene matches. CDR1 is LGHNT, CDR2 FRNRAP, per germline. This CDR3 contains 16 residues. The CDR3 DNA reads TGTGCTAGTGCCTTAGGACTAGCGGCCGAGACCGGGGAGCTGTTTTTT. Encoded protein: CASALGLAAETGELFF.

The chain uses TRBV18 and TRBJ1-2; D is perhaps TRBD1 (6 bases). Germline V gene data show CDR1 as KGHSH and CDR2 as LQKENI. This CDR3 comprises 14 residues. V lost 2 bases and J 2 bases, leaving 9 bases between the germline ends. Here the CDR3 DNA reads TGTGCCAGCTCACCAGGTCAGGGGAACTATGGCTACACCTTC. Translating gives CASSPGQGNYGYTF.

The J gene is TRBJ1-2, the V gene TRBV7-9; 8 bases agree with TRBD1. Germline V gene lookup returns CDR1 SEHNR and CDR2 FQNEAQ (reference sequence). The J segment lost 8 bases and the V segment lost 0 bases, leaving 8 bases of the junction unmatched. This CDR3 has 15 amino acids. This CDR3 is CASSLAEQGGKGYTF. In DNA form, the CDR3 reads TGTGCCAGCAGCTTAGCGGAACAGGGGGGAAAGGGCTACACCTTC.

This chain joins TRBV5-6 and TRBJ1-2; 9 positions agree with TRBD1. Trimming at V came to 2 bases and at J to 5 bases, leaving 10 bases not matched to a gene. Germline CDR1 and CDR2: SGHDT and YYEEEE. This CDR3 contains 16 residues. Here the CDR3 reads CASSLVSGQGVYGYTF. The CDR3 DNA reads TGTGCCAGCAGCTTAGTGTCGGGACAGGGTGTTTATGGCTACACCTTC.

The rearrangement uses TRBV20-1 and TRBJ2-7; possibly TRBD1 for D (5 bases). Germline CDR1 DFQATT, CDR2 SNEGSKA (reference sequence). The CDR3 is 15 residues long. The germline V and J ends were trimmed by 3 bases and 2 bases, with 17 bases remaining between them. CDR3 bases: TGCAGTGCTAGTTTACGGACACTTAATACCTACGAGCAGTACTTC. Protein product: CSASLRTLNTYEQYF.

The rearrangement joins TRBV6-5 to TRBJ1-1; 7 positions match TRBD1. The germline V gene has CDR1 MNHEY and CDR2 SVGAGI. The ends lost 1 base at V and 6 bases at J; junction bases unmatched: 11. CDR3 size: 16 residues. CDR3 region: CASSYLRIGGSAEAFF. Written as DNA, the CDR3 is TGTGCCAGCAGTTACTTGCGGATAGGGGGCTCCGCTGAAGCTTTCTTT.

CDR3: CASSKQGLSQETQYF. The CDR3 nucleotides are TGTGCCAGCAGTAAACAGGGACTAAGCCAAGAGACCCAGTACTTC. V and J are TRBV27 and TRBJ2-5; D may be TRBD2 (7 bases). Looked up from germline, CDR1 is MNHEY and CDR2 is SMNVEV (reference sequence). The CDR3 runs 15 residues. V shed 5 bases and J shed 1 base, with 14 bases lying between them.

V is TRBV25-1 and J is TRBJ2-5, with 13 nucleotides matching TRBD2. The germline gives CDR1 MGHDK, CDR2 SYGVNS. The CDR3 contains 17 residues. Trimming cost V 4 bases and J 5 bases; bases outside gene matches: 10. The CDR3 reads CASSATSGRGRGETQYF. The CDR3 DNA is TGTGCCAGCAGTGCCACTAGCGGGAGGGGAAGAGGGGAGACCCAGTACTTC.

The rearrangement links TRBV18 to TRBJ2-2; a weak D match, TRBD1 (6 bases). The CDR3 totals 15 residues. Germline V gene data show CDR1 as KGHSH and CDR2 as LQKENI. V lost 3 bases and J lost 3, with 11 bases in between. The CDR3 DNA follows: TGTGCCAGCTCACCCTTACAGGGAGACACCGGGGAGCTGTTTTTT. Translation: CASSPLQGDTGELFF.

The chain couples TRBV6-6 to TRBJ2-7; 7 bases agree with TRBD1. The CDR3 contains 16 residues. V shed 6 bases, J shed 3 bases, and the junction held 14 bases outside the gene matches. CDR1 MNHNY and CDR2 SVGAGI come from the germline V gene (reference sequence). The CDR3 reads CASSDLTGTAFYEQYF. The CDR3 nucleotides read TGTGCCAGCAGCGACCTGACTGGGACAGCTTTCTACGAGCAGTACTTC.

The V call is TRBV19, the J call TRBJ2-7; 7 bases align to TRBD1. The CDR3 length is 14 residues. Trimming took 2 bases from V and 2 from J; bases not matched to a gene: 3. In germline, CDR1 is LNHDA, CDR2 SQIVND (reference sequence). CDR3 loop: CASSISDRAYEQYF. The DNA for the CDR3 is TGTGCCAGTAGTATATCCGACAGGGCCTACGAGCAGTACTTC.

This chain joins TRBV7-2 and TRBJ2-7, with D maybe TRBD2 (6 bases). In germline, CDR1 is SGHTA, CDR2 FQGNSA. The CDR3 is 15 residues long. V was pared by 6 bases and J by 2 bases, with 17 bases between. The CDR3, as DNA: TGTGCCAGCAGTTCCGCCCTGACTAGAGCCTACGAGCAGTACTTC. As protein: CASSSALTRAYEQYF.

The chain uses TRBV3-1 (or the pseudogene TRBV3-2) and TRBJ1-3, with 7 bases matching TRBD1. Germline V CDR1 and CDR2: LGHDT, YNNKEL (reference sequence). This CDR3 is 16 amino acids long. J gave up 7 bases and V 1 base, and 10 bases lay outside the gene matches. CDR3 protein: CASSQGQASRGNTIYF. The DNA of the CDR3 is TGTGCCAGCAGCCAAGGACAGGCTTCCAGGGGGAACACCATATATTTT.

The chain links TRBV19 to TRBJ1-3, with TRBD1 identical over 9 bases. The CDR3 consists of 14 residues. CDR1 and CDR2 from the germline V gene are LNHDA and SQIVND (reference sequence). V lost 6 bases, J lost 2 bases, and 2 bases stayed unmatched. CDR3 bases: TGTGCCAGTAGCCGGACAGGGGCTGGAAACACCATATATTTT. Translated, it gives CASSRTGAGNTIYF.

The rearrangement joins TRBV27 to TRBJ2-5; D remains unclear. Germline CDR1 and CDR2: MNHEY and SMNVEV (reference sequence). The germline V and J ends were trimmed by 6 bases and 0 bases, with 17 bases remaining between them. This CDR3 region has 16 residues. CDR3: CASRRENDLYQETQYF. The DNA for the CDR3 is TGTGCCAGCAGGCGAGAAAATGACTTGTACCAAGAGACCCAGTACTTC.

The genes are TRBV28 and TRBJ1-1, with unresolved D. Trimming shortened V by 7 bases and J by 2 bases, and 5 bases separated the two germline ends. Germline assignment: CDR1 MDHEN and CDR2 SYDVKM. The CDR3 has 11 amino acids. In DNA form, the CDR3 reads TGTGCCAGCATATTTAACACTGAAGCTTTCTTT. Translation gives CASIFNTEAFF. Full variable domain (rest looked up from reference TRBV28 and TRBJ1-1): DVKVTQSSRYLVKRTGEKVFLECVQDMDHENMFWYRQDPGLGLRLIYFSYDVKMKEKGDIPEGYSVSREKKERFSLILESASTNQTSMYLCASIFNTEAFFGQGTRLTVV.

This chain joins TRBV11-3 and TRBJ2-1; D ambiguous. The germline V and J ends were trimmed by 3 bases and 0 bases, with 9 bases remaining between them. The CDR3 is made up of 15 amino acids. Germline CDR1 and CDR2: SGHNT and YENEEA. CDR3 loop: CASSFDSVSYNEQFF. In DNA form, the CDR3 reads TGTGCCAGCAGCTTTGACTCCGTCTCCTACAATGAGCAGTTCTTC.

This clone was seen just once. J is TRBJ1-1 and V is TRBV7-9; D is uncertain. The length of the CDR3 is 17 residues. Per the germline V gene, CDR1 is SEHNR and CDR2 is FQNEAQ (reference sequence). V lost 1 base to trimming and J lost 0 bases, with 15 bases between them. CDR3 residues: CASSLVGSRPMNTEAFF. The CDR3 coding sequence is TGTGCCAGCAGCTTAGTGGGCTCCCGACCTATGAACACTGAAGCTTTCTTT. The variable domain in full, with the rest retrieved from reference TRBV7-9 and TRBJ1-1, is DTGVSQNPRHKITKRGQNVTFRCDPISEHNRLYWYRQTLGQGPEFLTYFQNEAQLEKSRLLSDRFSAERPKGSFSTLEIQRTEQGDSAMYLCASSLVGSRPMNTEAFFGQGTRLTVV.

The chain links TRBV2 to TRBJ2-7; TRBD1 might be the D (6 bases). The germline CDR1 and CDR2 sequences are SNHLY and FYNNEI. V lost 5 bases, J lost 5 bases, and 10 bases lay in between. CDR3 length: 12 residues. CDR3 residues: CASSPGQHEQYF. In DNA, the CDR3 is TGTGCCAGCAGTCCCGGACAGCACGAGCAGTACTTC. Drawing the rest from reference TRBV2 and TRBJ2-7, the complete variable domain is EPEVTQTPSHQVTQMGQEVILRCVPISNHLYFYWYRQILGQKVEFLVSFYNNEISEKSEIFDDQFSVERPDGSNFTLKIRSTKLEDSAMYFCASSPGQHEQYFGPGTRLTVT.

This chain uses TRBV28 with TRBJ1-1; no reliable D call. Germline V gives CDR1 MDHEN, CDR2 SYDVKM. This CDR3 has 15 residues. V was clipped by 3 bases and J by 1 base, with 12 bases between them. The CDR3 is CASSFYSAGNTEAFF. Here the CDR3 DNA reads TGTGCCAGCAGTTTTTATTCGGCAGGGAACACTGAAGCTTTCTTT. The full variable domain, rest sourced from reference TRBV28 and TRBJ1-1, is DVKVTQSSRYLVKRTGEKVFLECVQDMDHENMFWYRQDPGLGLRLIYFSYDVKMKEKGDIPEGYSVSREKKERFSLILESASTNQTSMYLCASSFYSAGNTEAFFGQGTRLTVV.

The chain recombines TRBV6-1 with TRBJ1-5; unclear D gene. Trimming removed 3 bases from V and 2 bases from J, with 11 bases in between. CDR1 MNHNS and CDR2 SASEGT come from the germline V gene. This CDR3 is 15 amino acids long. CDR3 nucleotides: TGTGCCAGCAGTGATATCCGACGGGGCAATCAGCCCCAGCATTTT. It codes for CASSDIRRGNQPQHF.

The chain recombines TRBV15 with TRBJ1-1; a possible D gene is TRBD1 (5 bases). V lost 0 bases and J lost 0, with 8 bases in between. Germline V gene lookup returns CDR1 LNHNV and CDR2 YYDKDF (reference sequence). CDR3 length equals 15 residues. CDR3 nucleotides: TGTGCCACCAGCAGAGATGGACACTTGAACACTGAAGCTTTCTTT. Encoded protein: CATSRDGHLNTEAFF.

About this clone itself: The sample holds other DNA sequences that translate to the same CDR3. The chain carries TRBV9 and TRBJ1-1, with D tentatively TRBD1 (5 bases). V was trimmed by 0 bases and J by 5 bases, leaving 11 bases between them. Germline V gene lookup returns CDR1 SGDLS and CDR2 YYNGEE. This CDR3 is built from 14 residues. The CDR3: CASSVEGRGTEAFF. Here the CDR3 DNA reads TGTGCCAGCAGCGTAGAGGGGAGGGGTACTGAAGCTTTCTTT.